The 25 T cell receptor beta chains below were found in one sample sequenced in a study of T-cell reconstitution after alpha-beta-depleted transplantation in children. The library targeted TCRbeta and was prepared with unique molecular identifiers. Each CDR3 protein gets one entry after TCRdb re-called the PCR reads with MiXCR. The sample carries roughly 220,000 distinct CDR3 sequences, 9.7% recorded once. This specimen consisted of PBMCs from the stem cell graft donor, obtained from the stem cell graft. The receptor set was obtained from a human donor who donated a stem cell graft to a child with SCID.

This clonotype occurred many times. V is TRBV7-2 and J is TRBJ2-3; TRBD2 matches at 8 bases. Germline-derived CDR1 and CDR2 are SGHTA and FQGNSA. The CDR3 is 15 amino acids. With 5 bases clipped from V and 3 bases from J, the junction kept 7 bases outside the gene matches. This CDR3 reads CASSVTSALTDTQYF. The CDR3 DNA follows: TGTGCCAGCAGCGTGACTAGCGCATTAACAGATACGCAGTATTTT.

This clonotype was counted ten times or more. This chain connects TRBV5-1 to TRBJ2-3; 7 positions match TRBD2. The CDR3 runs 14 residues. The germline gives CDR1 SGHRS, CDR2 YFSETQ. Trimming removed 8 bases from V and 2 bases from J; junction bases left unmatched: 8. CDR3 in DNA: TGCGCCAGTAGGGAGGGGTTGAACACAGATACGCAGTATTTT. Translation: CASREGLNTDTQYF.

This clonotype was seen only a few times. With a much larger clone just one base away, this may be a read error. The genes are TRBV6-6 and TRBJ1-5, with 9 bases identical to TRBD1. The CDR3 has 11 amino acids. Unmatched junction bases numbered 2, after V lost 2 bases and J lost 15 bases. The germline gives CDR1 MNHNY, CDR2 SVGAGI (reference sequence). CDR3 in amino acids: CASSYTTGGHF. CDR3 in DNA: TGTGCCAGCAGTTACACGACAGGGGGGCATTTT.

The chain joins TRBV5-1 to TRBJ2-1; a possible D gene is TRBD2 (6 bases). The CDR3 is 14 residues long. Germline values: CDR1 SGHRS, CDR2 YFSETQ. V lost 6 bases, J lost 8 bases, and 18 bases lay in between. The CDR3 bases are TGCGCCAGCACTGAGGGGACTTCGGGGGATGAGCAGTTCTTC. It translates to CASTEGTSGDEQFF.

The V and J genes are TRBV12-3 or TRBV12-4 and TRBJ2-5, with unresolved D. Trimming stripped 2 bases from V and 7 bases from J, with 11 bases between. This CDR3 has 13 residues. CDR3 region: CASSLNDLGTQYF. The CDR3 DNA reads TGTGCCAGCAGTTTAAACGACCTGGGGACCCAGTACTTC.

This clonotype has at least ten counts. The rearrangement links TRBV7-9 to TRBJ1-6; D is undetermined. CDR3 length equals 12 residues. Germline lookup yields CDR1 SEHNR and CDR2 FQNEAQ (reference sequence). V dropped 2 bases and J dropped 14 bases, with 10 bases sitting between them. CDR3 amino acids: CASSLMGSALHF. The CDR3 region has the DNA TGTGCCAGCAGCTTAATGGGGAGTGCCCTCCACTTT.

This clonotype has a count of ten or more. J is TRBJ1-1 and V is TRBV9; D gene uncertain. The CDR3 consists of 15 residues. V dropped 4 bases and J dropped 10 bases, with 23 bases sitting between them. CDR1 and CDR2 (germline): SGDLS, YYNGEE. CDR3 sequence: CASSREGPVSVGAFF. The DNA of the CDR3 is TGTGCCAGCAGCCGGGAGGGTCCCGTGAGTGTGGGAGCTTTCTTT. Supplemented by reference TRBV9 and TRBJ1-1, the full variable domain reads DSGVTQTPKHLITATGQRVTLRCSPRSGDLSVYWYQQSLDQGLQFLIQYYNGEERAKGNILERFSAQQFPDLHSELNLSSLELGDSALYFCASSREGPVSVGAFFGQGTRLTVV.

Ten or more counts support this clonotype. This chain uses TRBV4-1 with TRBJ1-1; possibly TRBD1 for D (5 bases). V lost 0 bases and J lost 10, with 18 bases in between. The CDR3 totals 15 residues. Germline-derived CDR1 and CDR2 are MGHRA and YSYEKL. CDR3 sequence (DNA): TGCGCCAGCAGCCAAGAACAGGCCTGGTTTAAGGGAGCTTTCTTT. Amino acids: CASSQEQAWFKGAFF.

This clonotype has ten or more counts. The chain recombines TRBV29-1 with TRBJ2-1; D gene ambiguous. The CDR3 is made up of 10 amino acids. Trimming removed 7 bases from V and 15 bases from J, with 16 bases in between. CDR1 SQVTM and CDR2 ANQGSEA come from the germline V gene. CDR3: CSAKIDLWFF. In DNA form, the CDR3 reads TGCAGCGCTAAAATCGACCTTTGGTTCTTC.

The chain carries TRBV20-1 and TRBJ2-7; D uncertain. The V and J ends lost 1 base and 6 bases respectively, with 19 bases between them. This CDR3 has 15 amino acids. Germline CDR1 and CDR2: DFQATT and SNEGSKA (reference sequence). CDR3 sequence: CSARGLDGVNSEQYF. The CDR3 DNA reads TGCAGTGCTAGAGGTTTGGACGGCGTCAATTCCGAGCAGTACTTC.

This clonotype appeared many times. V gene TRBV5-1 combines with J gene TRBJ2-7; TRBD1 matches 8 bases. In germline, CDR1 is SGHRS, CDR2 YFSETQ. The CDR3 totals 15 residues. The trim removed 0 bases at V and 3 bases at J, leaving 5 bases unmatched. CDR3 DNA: TGCGCCAGCAGCTTGGGGCACAGGGGGAACTACGAGCAGTACTTC. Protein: CASSLGHRGNYEQYF.

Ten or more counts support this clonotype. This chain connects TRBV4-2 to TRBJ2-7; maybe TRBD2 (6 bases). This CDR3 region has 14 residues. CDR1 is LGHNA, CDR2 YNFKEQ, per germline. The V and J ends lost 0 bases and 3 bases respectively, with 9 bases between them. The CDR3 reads CASSQEDGGYEQYF. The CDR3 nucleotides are TGTGCCAGCAGCCAAGAGGACGGGGGCTACGAGCAGTACTTC.

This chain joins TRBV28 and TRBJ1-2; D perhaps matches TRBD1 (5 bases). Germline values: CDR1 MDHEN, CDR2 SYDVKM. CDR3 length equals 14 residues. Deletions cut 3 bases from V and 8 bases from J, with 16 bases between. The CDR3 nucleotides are TGTGCCAGCAGTTTGCGACAGCAAGAGGGGGGCTACACCTTC. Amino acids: CASSLRQQEGGYTF.

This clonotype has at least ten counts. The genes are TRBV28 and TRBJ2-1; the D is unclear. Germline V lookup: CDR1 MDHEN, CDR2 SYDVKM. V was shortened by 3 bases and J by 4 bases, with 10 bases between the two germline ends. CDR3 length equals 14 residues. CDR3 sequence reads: CASSFAARYNEQFF. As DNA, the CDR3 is TGTGCCAGCAGTTTCGCAGCCCGATACAATGAGCAGTTCTTC.

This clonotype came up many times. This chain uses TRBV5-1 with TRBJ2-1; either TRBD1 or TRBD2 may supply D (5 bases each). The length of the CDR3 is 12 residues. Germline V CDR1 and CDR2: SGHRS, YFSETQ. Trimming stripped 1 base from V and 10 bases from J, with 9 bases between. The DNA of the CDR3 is TGCGCCAGCAGCTTGAGGGACCGCGAGCAGTTCTTC. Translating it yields CASSLRDREQFF. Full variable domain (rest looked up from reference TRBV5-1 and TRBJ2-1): KAGVTQTPRYLIKTRGQQVTLSCSPISGHRSVSWYQQTPGQGLQFLFEYFSETQRNKGNFPGRFSGRQFSNSRSEMNVSTLELGDSALYLCASSLRDREQFFGPGTRLTVL.

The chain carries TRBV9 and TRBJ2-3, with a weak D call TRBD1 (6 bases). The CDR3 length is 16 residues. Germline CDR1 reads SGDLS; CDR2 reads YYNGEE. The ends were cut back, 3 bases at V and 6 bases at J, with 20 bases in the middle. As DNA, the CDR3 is TGTGCCAGCAGCGGGTGGGGGCCAACAACGGTGGATACGCAGTATTTT. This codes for CASSGWGPTTVDTQYF.

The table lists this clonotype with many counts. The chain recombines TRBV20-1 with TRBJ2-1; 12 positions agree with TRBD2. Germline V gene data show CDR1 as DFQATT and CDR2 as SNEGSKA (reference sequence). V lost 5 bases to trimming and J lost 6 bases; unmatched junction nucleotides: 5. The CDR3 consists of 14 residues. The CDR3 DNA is TGCAGTGCTGGACCGGGACTAGCGGGCAATGAGCAGTTCTTC. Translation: CSAGPGLAGNEQFF.

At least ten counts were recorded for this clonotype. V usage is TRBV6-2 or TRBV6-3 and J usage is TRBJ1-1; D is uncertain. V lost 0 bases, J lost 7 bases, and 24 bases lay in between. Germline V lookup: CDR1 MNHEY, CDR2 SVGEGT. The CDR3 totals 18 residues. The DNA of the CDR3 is TGTGCCAGCAGTTACTCGATGCGCTCTGGCAGCCCTTCTGGTGAAGCTTTCTTT. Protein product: CASSYSMRSGSPSGEAFF.

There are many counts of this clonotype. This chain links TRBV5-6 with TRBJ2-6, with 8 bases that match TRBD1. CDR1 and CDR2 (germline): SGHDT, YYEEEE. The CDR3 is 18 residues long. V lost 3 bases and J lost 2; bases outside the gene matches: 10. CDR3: CASSYQGAPGTGANVLTF. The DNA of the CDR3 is TGTGCCAGCAGCTACCAGGGGGCGCCGGGAACTGGGGCCAACGTCCTGACTTTC.

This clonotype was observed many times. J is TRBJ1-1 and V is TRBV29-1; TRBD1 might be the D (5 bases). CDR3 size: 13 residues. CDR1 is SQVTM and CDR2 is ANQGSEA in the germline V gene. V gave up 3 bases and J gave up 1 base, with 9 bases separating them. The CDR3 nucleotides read TGCAGCGTTGAGGGGGGACCGAACACTGAAGCTTTCTTT. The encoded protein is CSVEGGPNTEAFF.

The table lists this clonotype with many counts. The CDR3 nucleotides read TGCGCCAGCAGCCCCATGGACAGGGTCAACACTGAAGCTTTCTTT. Its protein is CASSPMDRVNTEAFF. This chain connects TRBV5-1 to TRBJ1-1; 8 bases agree with TRBD1. V shed 4 bases, J shed 2 bases, and the junction held 7 bases outside the gene matches. Germline V gene data show CDR1 as SGHRS and CDR2 as YFSETQ. This CDR3 is built from 15 residues.

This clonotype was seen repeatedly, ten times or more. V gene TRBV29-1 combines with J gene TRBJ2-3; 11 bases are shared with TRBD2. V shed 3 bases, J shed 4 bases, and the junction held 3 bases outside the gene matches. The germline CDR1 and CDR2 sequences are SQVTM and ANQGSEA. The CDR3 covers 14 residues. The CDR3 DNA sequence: TGCAGCGTTGATCTAGCGGGGGGATCAGATACGCAGTATTTT. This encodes CSVDLAGGSDTQYF.

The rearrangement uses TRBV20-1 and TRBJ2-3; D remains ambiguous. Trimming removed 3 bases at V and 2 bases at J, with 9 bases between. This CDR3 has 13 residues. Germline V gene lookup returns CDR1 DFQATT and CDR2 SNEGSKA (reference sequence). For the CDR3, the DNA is TGCAGTGCTAGTTCCTCCCACACAGATACGCAGTATTTT. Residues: CSASSSHTDTQYF.

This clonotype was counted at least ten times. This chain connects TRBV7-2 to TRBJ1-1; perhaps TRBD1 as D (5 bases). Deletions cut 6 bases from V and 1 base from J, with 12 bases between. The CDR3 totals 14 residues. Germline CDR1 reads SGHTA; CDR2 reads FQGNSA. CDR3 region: CASSLRGRNTEAFF. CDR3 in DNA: TGTGCCAGCAGTTTAAGGGGCCGGAACACTGAAGCTTTCTTT.

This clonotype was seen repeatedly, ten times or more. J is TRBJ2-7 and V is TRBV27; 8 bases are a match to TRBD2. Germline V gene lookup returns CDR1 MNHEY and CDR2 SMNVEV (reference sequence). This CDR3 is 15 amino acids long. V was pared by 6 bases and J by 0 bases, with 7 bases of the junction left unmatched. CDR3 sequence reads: CASSFGLAHSYEQYF. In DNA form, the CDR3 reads TGTGCCAGCAGCTTCGGACTAGCCCACTCCTACGAGCAGTACTTC.